Listed below are T cell receptor beta chains from one sample, sequenced in a study of OX40 agonist ivuxolimab in advanced cancers. The assay was immunoSEQ multiplex PCR, and TCRdb's table has in-frame clones only and misses some. This table holds tens of thousands of clones, around nine tenths found once. The sample was CD4+ or CD8+ T cells sorted from blood, taken in a trial of the OX40 agonist ivuxolimab. The source of these receptors is an adult with an advanced solid tumor such as melanoma, head and neck, liver or kidney cancer. Each CDR3 is given with its conserved first and last residue. The D gene is left open where the match is weak. Some rows mark clone size as missing; the rest say once, few, many or name a class of expanded clone.

d_gene	j_gene	abundance	v_gene	CDR3aa	CDR3nt
TRBD1	TRBJ1-3	-	TRBV5-5	CASSLGQGARSTIYF	TGTGCCAGCAGCTTGGGGCAGGGGGCGCGGAGCACCATATATTTT
TRBD2	TRBJ2-7	once	TRBV2	CASSAPSGSYEQYF	TGTGCCAGCAGTGCCCCTAGCGGTTCCTACGAGCAGTACTTC
-	TRBJ2-7	-	TRBV21-1	CASSKARDGAYEQYF	TGTGCCAGCAGCAAAGCGCGGGACGGAGCCTACGAGCAGTACTTC
-	TRBJ2-7	-	TRBV21-1	CASSKDGAGTVLELYEQYF	TGTGCCAGCAGCAAAGATGGAGCGGGGACCGTCCTTGAACTCTACGAGCAGTACTTC
-	TRBJ2-7	-	TRBV5-4	CASSIGSLYEQYF	TGTGCCAGCAGCATCGGGAGTCTCTACGAGCAGTACTTC
-	TRBJ2-7	few	TRBV7-9	CASSLAQAPGFYEQYF	TGTGCCAGCAGCTTAGCGCAGGCACCCGGTTTCTACGAGCAGTACTTC
-	TRBJ1-2	few	TRBV4-2	CASSQAGVHGYTF	TGTGCCAGCAGCCAAGCCGGGGTTCACGGCTACACCTTC
-	TRBJ2-3	-	TRBV2	CASSEVIDTQYF	TGTGCCAGCAGTGAAGTAATAGATACGCAGTATTTT
-	TRBJ1-5	-	TRBV18	CASSRAGVNNQPQHF	TGTGCCAGCTCACGGGCAGGGGTTAACAATCAGCCCCAGCATTTT
-	TRBJ2-3	-	TRBV5-5	CASSFWGRREDTQYF	TGTGCCAGCAGCTTCTGGGGGAGGAGGGAAGATACGCAGTATTTT
TRBD2	TRBJ2-5	-	TRBV19	CASSIRGSGWDYIGFGRETQYF	TGTGCCAGTAGTATAAGGGGCTCTGGTTGGGACTACATTGGCTTCGGTAGGGAGACCCAGTACTTC
-	TRBJ2-7	-	TRBV2	CASESSRLESYEQYF	TGTGCCAGCGAGTCGTCCCGGCTGGAATCCTACGAGCAGTACTTC
TRBD1	TRBJ1-2	-	TRBV25-1	CASSDPQGANGYTF	TGTGCCAGCAGTGATCCCCAGGGGGCTAACGGCTACACCTTC
-	TRBJ1-1	-	TRBV29-1	CSVEQGWNTEAFF	TGCAGCGTTGAACAGGGATGGAACACTGAAGCTTTCTTT
-	TRBJ2-7	-	TRBV7-6	CASSPLVNEQYF	TGTGCCAGCAGCCCCTTGGTTAACGAGCAGTACTTC
-	TRBJ2-7	few	TRBV11-3	CASSFSGYEQYF	TGTGCCAGCAGCTTCTCGGGGTACGAGCAGTACTTC
TRBD1	TRBJ1-5	few	TRBV2	CASSEYRGSSNQPQHF	TGTGCCAGCAGTGAATACAGGGGGTCAAGCAATCAGCCCCAGCATTTT
TRBD2	TRBJ2-1	-	TRBV6-4	CASSYPTSGYNEQFF	TGTGCCAGCAGTTACCCGACTAGCGGTTACAATGAGCAGTTCTTC
TRBD2	TRBJ2-1	-	TRBV9	CASSVGGWTSGEQFF	TGTGCCAGCAGCGTAGGGGGTTGGACTAGCGGGGAGCAGTTCTTC
-	TRBJ1-5	once	TRBV27	CASSLGRGLVNQPQHF	TGTGCCAGCAGTTTAGGCAGGGGCCTTGTGAATCAGCCCCAGCATTTT
-	TRBJ2-7	-	TRBV5-1	CASRWDAGDEQYF	TGCGCCAGCAGGTGGGATGCGGGTGACGAGCAGTACTTC
TRBD2	TRBJ2-3	once	TRBV5-4	CASSLALLAGGTDTQYF	TGTGCCAGCAGCTTGGCCCTACTAGCGGGGGGCACAGATACGCAGTATTTT
-	TRBJ2-1	-	TRBV7-9	CASSPRGAEFNEQFF	TGTGCCAGCAGTCCCAGGGGGGCGGAGTTTAATGAGCAGTTCTTC
-	TRBJ2-1	-	TRBV13	CASSSRDSDKYNEQFF	TGTGCCAGCAGCTCCCGGGATTCCGATAAATACAATGAGCAGTTCTTC
TRBD2	TRBJ2-1	-	TRBV27	CASSYGLAGTYNEQFF	TGTGCCAGCAGTTACGGCCTAGCGGGCACCTACAATGAGCAGTTCTTC
TRBD1	TRBJ1-2	-	TRBV10-2	CASSESRTGLYGYTF	TGCGCCAGCAGTGAGAGCCGGACAGGCCTCTATGGCTACACCTTC
-	TRBJ2-3	-	TRBV9	CASSVPSQGGTDTQYF	TGTGCCAGCAGCGTCCCGTCACAGGGCGGCACAGATACGCAGTATTTT
TRBD1	TRBJ1-5	-	TRBV19	CASSTRTGDRSNQPQHF	TGTGCCAGTAGTACCCGGACAGGGGATAGAAGCAATCAGCCCCAGCATTTT
-	TRBJ2-2	-	TRBV7-9	CASSLVWGTPNRHGELFF	TGTGCCAGCAGCTTAGTCTGGGGGACCCCCAATCGGCACGGGGAGCTGTTTTTT
-	TRBJ2-5	-	TRBV7-9	CASSFDTGATQYF	TGTGCCAGCAGCTTTGACACGGGAGCGACCCAGTACTTC
-	TRBJ2-3	-	TRBV29-1	CSVRSRTSTDTQYF	TGCAGCGTTCGTTCCAGGACTAGCACAGATACGCAGTATTTT
TRBD1	TRBJ1-2	-	TRBV7-8	CASSFFPDRGKDGYTF	TGTGCCAGCAGCTTCTTCCCGGACAGGGGGAAGGATGGCTACACCTTC
TRBD2	TRBJ2-7	medium-sized	TRBV29-1	CSVTGLDSYEQYF	TGCAGCGTTACGGGACTAGATAGCTACGAGCAGTACTTC
TRBD1	TRBJ2-7	-	TRBV27	CASSLTAGGHEQYF	TGTGCCAGCAGTTTGACGGCAGGGGGCCACGAGCAGTACTTC
-	TRBJ2-1	-	TRBV5-1	CASSLNQVYNEQFF	TGCGCCAGCAGCTTGAATCAGGTCTACAATGAGCAGTTCTTC
-	TRBJ1-6	-	TRBV9	CASSVDNSPLHF	TGTGCCAGCAGCGTAGATAATTCACCCCTCCACTTT
TRBD1	TRBJ1-5	once	TRBV5-6	CASSLTGTGNQPQHF	TGTGCCAGCAGCCTGACCGGGACAGGGAATCAGCCCCAGCATTTT
TRBD1	TRBJ1-5	-	TRBV2	CASRGGQPTRYQHF	TGTGCCAGCAGGGGGGGACAGCCCACGAGGTACCAGCATTTT
-	TRBJ1-3	-	TRBV4-1	CASSQDPRAGNTIYF	TGCGCCAGCAGCCAAGATCCCAGGGCTGGAAACACCATATATTTT
TRBD1	TRBJ1-1	once	TRBV30	CACHRDRNTEAFF	TGTGCCTGTCACCGGGACAGGAACACTGAAGCTTTCTTT
-	TRBJ2-1	medium-sized	TRBV5-3	CASSLGGNEQFF	TGTGCCAGCAGCTTGGGGGGCAATGAGCAGTTCTTC
TRBD2	TRBJ2-5	-	TRBV6-5	CASSYLRAGAQETQYF	TGTGCCAGCAGTTACTTACGTGCGGGAGCGCAAGAGACCCAGTACTTC
-	TRBJ2-2	-	TRBV6-1	CASSAPGTTNTGELFF	TGTGCCAGCAGTGCCCCAGGGACAACGAACACCGGGGAGCTGTTTTTT